The 6 T cell receptor beta chains listed next were all sequenced from one sample in a study of cytomegalovirus exposure and HLA in healthy donors. It was with 60 Vbeta and 13 Jbeta primers that the PCR ran. Method: immunoSEQ multiplex PCR; TCRdb's copy keeps in-frame clones and lacks some. The data show 150,000 to 250,000 clones, with 79% seen just once and more than 1.5% held by the top ten. Sequencing was done on a sample of PBMCs. The receptors shown here come from a girl aged 10-17 years in good health and CMV-seropositive.

This chain joins TRBV9 and TRBJ1-4; 8 positions match TRBD1. The CDR3 runs 16 residues. V lost 3 bases to trimming and J lost 2 bases; unmatched junction nucleotides: 6. Germline CDR1 SGDLS, CDR2 YYNGEE. This CDR3 reads CASSAGQGLTNEKLFF. CDR3 in DNA: TGTGCCAGCAGCGCTGGACAGGGCTTGACTAATGAAAAACTGTTTTTT.

The chain combines TRBV10-2 with TRBJ2-7; 8 bases fit TRBD2. Per germline, CDR1 WSHSY and CDR2 SAAADI. Trimming cost V 3 bases and J 2 bases; bases outside gene matches: 6. The CDR3 extends over 15 amino acids. This CDR3 reads CASSDPGLGAYEQYF. Written as DNA, the CDR3 is TGCGCCAGCAGTGACCCGGGACTAGGGGCCTACGAGCAGTACTTC.

This clone was detected once. V and J are TRBV5-6 and TRBJ2-1, with 7 nucleotides matching TRBD2. The V and J ends lost 4 bases and 8 bases, in that order; junction bases with no gene match: 15. CDR1 is SGHDT and CDR2 is YYEEEE in the germline V gene. This CDR3 has 16 residues. CDR3: CASSDVRTSFLDEQFF. The CDR3 nucleotides are TGTGCCAGCAGCGATGTACGGACTAGTTTCCTAGATGAGCAGTTCTTC.

The chain carries TRBV30 and TRBJ1-1; possible D gene TRBD1, 5 bases. CDR1 is GTSNPN, CDR2 SVGIG, per germline (reference sequence). The V end lost 2 bases, the J end lost 3 bases, and 16 bases lay between the germline ends. CDR3 length equals 15 residues. The CDR3 DNA sequence: TGTGCCTGGAGTCTGTCAGGGCTTGGGGACACTGAAGCTTTCTTT. It codes for CAWSLSGLGDTEAFF.

The rearrangement links TRBV9 to TRBJ2-3; D not resolved. Trimming took off 4 bases at V and 4 bases at J, with 7 bases between the two ends. Germline values: CDR1 SGDLS, CDR2 YYNGEE. The CDR3 runs 12 residues. CDR3 coding DNA: TGTGCCAGCAGCCTCCCCCCAGATACGCAGTATTTT. Translated, it gives CASSLPPDTQYF. Drawing the rest from reference TRBV9 and TRBJ2-3, the complete variable domain is DSGVTQTPKHLITATGQRVTLRCSPRSGDLSVYWYQQSLDQGLQFLIQYYNGEERAKGNILERFSAQQFPDLHSELNLSSLELGDSALYFCASSLPPDTQYFGPGTRLTVL.

J is TRBJ1-2 and V is TRBV6-1; 7 nucleotides line up with TRBD1. CDR1 and CDR2 (germline): MNHNS, SASEGT. This CDR3 contains 13 residues. V dropped 8 bases and J dropped 3; count of bases not matched to a gene: 6. The CDR3 is CASGFGTDYGYTF. The CDR3 nucleotides are TGTGCCAGCGGGTTCGGGACAGACTATGGCTACACCTTC.